Listed here are 24 T cell receptor beta chains from one sample, sequenced in a study of Ad26.COV2.S vaccination and SARS-CoV-2 variants. Method: immunoSEQ multiplex PCR; TCRdb's copy keeps in-frame clones and lacks some. The data show some 500,000 clones, with approximately 92% seen just once and 2.5% to 3% held by the top ten. As for treatment: roughly 20 received Ad26.COV2.S at low or high dose, single or two shots; about 5 received placebo; per-sample allocation not given. Sampling took place 63 days after the first vaccine or placebo injection. The material sequenced was peripheral blood, taken in a trial of Ad26.COV2.S vaccine versus placebo. Source of these receptors: a person aged 18 to 59 who received the Ad26.COV2.S COVID-19 vaccine or a placebo.

V usage is TRBV9 and J usage is TRBJ1-3, with a tentative D call TRBD1 (5 bases). Germline V gene lookup returns CDR1 SGDLS and CDR2 YYNGEE. Trimming pared 4 bases from V and 4 bases from J, leaving 15 bases between. This CDR3 region has 15 residues. The CDR3 protein is CASSPPGAEGNTIYF. The CDR3 nucleotides are TGTGCCAGCAGCCCTCCCGGGGCAGAGGGAAACACCATATATTTT.

The chain links TRBV2 to TRBJ2-5, with TRBD1 as a possible D gene (6 bases). Germline assignment: CDR1 SNHLY and CDR2 FYNNEI. Trimming left V 7 bases short and J 1 base short, with 16 bases between. The CDR3 runs to 15 residues. The CDR3 region has the DNA TGTGCCAGCAAGGGTTGGGGGCAGACCCAAGAGACCCAGTACTTC. Protein: CASKGWGQTQETQYF.

The V call is TRBV2, the J call TRBJ2-3; D remains unclear. V lost 3 bases and J 2 bases, leaving 15 bases between the germline ends. The CDR3 has 16 amino acids. Germline V gene lookup returns CDR1 SNHLY and CDR2 FYNNEI. This chain's CDR3 is CASSDPQALATDTQYF. Here the CDR3 DNA reads TGTGCCAGCAGTGACCCCCAGGCGCTGGCCACAGATACGCAGTATTTT.

The rearrangement links TRBV19 to TRBJ1-1; D gene ambiguous. With 3 bases removed from V and 0 bases from J, the gap between germline ends came to 11 bases. The CDR3 runs to 15 residues. In germline, CDR1 is LNHDA, CDR2 SQIVND (reference sequence). CDR3 protein: CASSIGFTLNTEAFF. The CDR3 region has the DNA TGTGCCAGTAGTATTGGCTTCACATTGAACACTGAAGCTTTCTTT.

The gene calls are TRBV2 and TRBJ1-4; D remains unclear. The germline V gene has CDR1 SNHLY and CDR2 FYNNEI. V was trimmed by 6 bases and J by 7 bases, leaving 9 bases between them. The CDR3 is made up of 12 amino acids. Here the CDR3 DNA reads TGTGCCAGCAGCCTCATTCGTGAAAAACTGTTTTTT. Amino acids: CASSLIREKLFF.

A few counts support this clone. The CDR3 sequence is CASLLIRDTEAFF. The CDR3 DNA follows: TGTGCCAGCCTATTGATCCGGGACACTGAAGCTTTCTTT. The V call is TRBV2, the J call TRBJ1-1; D unclear. The CDR3 is made up of 13 amino acids. V was cut by 8 bases and J by 3 bases, with 13 bases left in between. CDR1 SNHLY and CDR2 FYNNEI come from the germline V gene.

This clone was recorded only once. The J gene is TRBJ2-5, the V gene TRBV28; TRBD1 might be the D (6 bases). This CDR3 is 16 amino acids long. Trimming removed 6 bases from V and 5 bases from J, with 22 bases in between. Germline assignment: CDR1 MDHEN and CDR2 SYDVKM. The CDR3 is CASSPQGLGPGETQYF. CDR3 in DNA: TGTGCCAGCAGCCCCCAGGGGTTAGGGCCGGGTGAGACCCAGTACTTC.

As DNA, the CDR3 is TGTGCCAGCAGCCAAGATGGGACAAACCAAGAGACCCAGTACTTC. Translating it yields CASSQDGTNQETQYF. This sequence joins TRBV4-2 and TRBJ2-5; a weak D match, TRBD1 (6 bases). There are 15 residues in the CDR3. Germline loops: CDR1 LGHNA, CDR2 YNFKEQ. V was shortened by 0 bases and J by 0 bases, with 8 bases between the two germline ends.

The sample holds one count of this clone. The chain carries TRBV7-6 and TRBJ2-1; weak D call: TRBD2 (5 bases). Looked up from germline, CDR1 is SGHVS and CDR2 is FNYEAQ. The CDR3 consists of 14 residues. V was pared by 4 bases and J by 6 bases, with 13 bases between. CDR3 coding DNA: TGTGCCAGCAGCTCGCGGACGGGATCCAATGAGCAGTTCTTC. Protein product: CASSSRTGSNEQFF.

V usage is TRBV7-9 and J usage is TRBJ2-7; tentatively, D is TRBD1 (6 bases). The V gene lost 1 base and the J gene lost 3 bases, with 13 bases spanning the gap. This CDR3 comprises 15 residues. The germline V gene has CDR1 SEHNR and CDR2 FQNEAQ (reference sequence). The CDR3 DNA reads TGTGCCAGCAGCTTAGGGACAGCTGATCTCTACGAGCAGTACTTC. Protein product: CASSLGTADLYEQYF.

CDR3 protein: CASAYFGQGVGEQYF. The CDR3 DNA sequence: TGTGCCAGCGCCTACTTCGGACAGGGAGTGGGGGAGCAGTACTTC. The chain uses TRBV7-2 and TRBJ2-7; 8 bases line up with TRBD1. From germline, CDR1 is SGHTA and CDR2 FQGNSA. The CDR3 consists of 15 residues. The V gene end was trimmed by 8 bases and the J gene end by 7 bases; junction bases not matched to a gene: 16. The full variable domain, its missing parts supplied by reference TRBV7-2 and TRBJ2-7, is GAGVSQSPSNKVTEKGKDVELRCDPISGHTALYWYRQSLGQGLEFLIYFQGNSAPDKSGLPSDRFSAERTGGSVSTLTIQRTQQEDSAVYLCASAYFGQGVGEQYFGPGTRLTVT.

The chain has TRBV15 and TRBJ1-6; unclear D gene. The CDR3 length is 16 residues. Per the germline V gene, CDR1 is LNHNV and CDR2 is YYDKDF (reference sequence). The V gene lost 0 bases and the J gene lost 9 bases, with 15 bases spanning the gap. CDR3 amino acids: CATSREQPVSGSPLHF. Written as DNA, the CDR3 is TGTGCCACCAGCAGAGAACAGCCGGTTAGCGGTTCACCCCTCCACTTT.

J is TRBJ2-1 and V is TRBV7-2, with D tentatively TRBD2 (7 bases). V was trimmed by 9 bases and J by 6 bases, leaving 18 bases between them. CDR1 and CDR2 from the germline V gene are SGHTA and FQGNSA. This CDR3 has 14 amino acids. The CDR3 spells CASQGGARGNEQFF. DNA for the CDR3: TGTGCCAGTCAAGGGGGGGCCCGGGGCAATGAGCAGTTCTTC. Using reference TRBV7-2 and TRBJ2-1 for the parts outside the CDR3, the full variable domain is GAGVSQSPSNKVTEKGKDVELRCDPISGHTALYWYRQSLGQGLEFLIYFQGNSAPDKSGLPSDRFSAERTGGSVSTLTIQRTQQEDSAVYLCASQGGARGNEQFFGPGTRLTVL.

The chain employs TRBV28 and TRBJ2-5, with 10 nucleotides matching TRBD2. Per the germline V gene, CDR1 is MDHEN and CDR2 is SYDVKM. The V and J ends lost 2 bases and 2 bases, in that order; junction bases with no gene match: 2. The length of the CDR3 is 15 residues. In DNA, the CDR3 is TGTGCCAGCAGTTTACTTAGCGGGGGGCAAGAGACCCAGTACTTC. Protein product: CASSLLSGGQETQYF.

V is TRBV3-1 (or the pseudogene TRBV3-2) and J is TRBJ2-5; the D gene could be TRBD1 or TRBD2 (5 bases each). CDR3 size: 13 residues. Trimming pared 2 bases from V and 4 bases from J, leaving 8 bases between. The V gene's germline CDR1 is LGHDT and CDR2 YNNKEL (reference sequence). CDR3 coding DNA: TGTGCCAGCAGCCAAAATGGGGGAGAGACCCAGTACTTC. Protein: CASSQNGGETQYF.

This clone was picked up a small number of times. The chain employs TRBV27 and TRBJ2-1; D might be TRBD2 (5 bases). Trimming pared 5 bases from V and 2 bases from J, leaving 16 bases between. The CDR3 spans 16 residues. Germline assignment: CDR1 MNHEY and CDR2 SMNVEV (reference sequence). The CDR3 spells CASSPPSGFAYNEQFF. The DNA of the CDR3 is TGTGCCAGCAGTCCCCCGTCGGGGTTCGCCTACAATGAGCAGTTCTTC.

The gene calls are TRBV18 and TRBJ2-7, with D uncertain. The CDR3 length is 12 residues. V was pared by 5 bases and J by 5 bases, with 10 bases between. CDR1 is KGHSH and CDR2 is LQKENI in the germline V gene. The chain's CDR3 is CASSAAKDEQYF. For the CDR3, the DNA is TGTGCCAGCTCAGCCGCCAAGGACGAGCAGTACTTC.

The chain joins TRBV11-3 to TRBJ1-2; 8 nucleotides align to TRBD1. The CDR3 contains 14 residues. CDR1 is SGHNT, CDR2 YENEEA, per germline. Trimming at V came to 0 bases and at J to 6 bases, leaving 3 bases not matched to a gene. CDR3 residues: CASSLDRGLDGYTF. CDR3 DNA: TGTGCCAGCAGCTTAGACAGGGGGCTTGATGGCTACACCTTC.

J is TRBJ1-4 and V is TRBV5-1, with D perhaps matching TRBD1 (5 bases). CDR3 length: 15 residues. CDR1 and CDR2 (germline): SGHRS, YFSETQ. V was cut by 7 bases and J by 7 bases, with 20 bases left in between. The CDR3 sequence is CASGAVGRLGEKLFF. In DNA form, the CDR3 reads TGCGCCAGCGGCGCCGTGGGGCGGCTAGGTGAAAAACTGTTTTTT.

This clone was seen a few times. The gene calls are TRBV11-2 and TRBJ2-6; D perhaps matches TRBD1 (5 bases). This CDR3 region has 19 residues. The V gene lost 1 base and the J gene lost 2 bases, with 18 bases spanning the gap. Per germline, CDR1 SGHAT and CDR2 FQNNGV. CDR3 in amino acids: CASSLAEYGRVTGANVLTF. For the CDR3, the DNA is TGTGCCAGCAGCTTAGCCGAATATGGCAGGGTGACTGGGGCCAACGTCCTGACTTTC.

The CDR3 DNA sequence: TGTGCCATCAGTGACGGCGGATTAACCTACGAGCAGTACTTC. This codes for CAISDGGLTYEQYF. The J gene is TRBJ2-7, the V gene TRBV10-3; no definite D call. The CDR3 runs 14 residues. The V gene lost 3 bases and the J gene lost 2 bases, with 11 bases spanning the gap. From germline, CDR1 is ENHRY and CDR2 SYGVKD.

This clone was observed a handful of times. The V gene is TRBV16, the J gene TRBJ1-1; D is ambiguous. Trimming stripped 0 bases from V and 6 bases from J, with 8 bases between. Germline loops: CDR1 KGHSY, CDR2 FQNENV. There are 13 residues in the CDR3. The CDR3 sequence: CASSQSSTSEAFF. The CDR3, as DNA: TGTGCCAGCAGCCAATCATCGACCTCTGAAGCTTTCTTT.

The chain has TRBV12-3 or TRBV12-4 and TRBJ1-5; maybe TRBD1 (6 bases). The CDR3 loop spans 13 amino acids. Trimming left V 4 bases short and J 2 bases short, with 6 bases between. Here the CDR3 reads CASSWTGNQPQHF. DNA for the CDR3: TGTGCCAGCAGTTGGACAGGCAATCAGCCCCAGCATTTT.

The rearrangement uses TRBV18 and TRBJ1-2; weak D call: TRBD1 (6 bases). CDR1 is KGHSH, CDR2 LQKENI, per germline. CDR3 length: 14 residues. V gave up 0 bases and J gave up 11 bases, with 16 bases separating them. The CDR3 region has the DNA TGTGCCAGCTCACCACCGTCAGGGGCCCTTCTTTACACCTTC. This translates into CASSPPSGALLYTF.